This paragraph covers one T cell receptor (beta chain) sequence. The source of the sample is a study of T cell repertoires in cytomegalovirus infection. TCRdb fed the reads into MiXCR, producing one record per CDR3 protein. The sample holds some 680,000 distinct CDR3 sequences; about 40% are singletons and the top ten take about 2.8%. The germline CDR1 and CDR2 sequences are SGHTA and FQGTGA. This CDR3 comprises 13 residues. V gave up 4 bases and J gave up 7 bases, with 12 bases separating them. Sequencing input: PBMCs. This TCR came from a human donor in good health (CMV status not recorded). Some clones in this sample may be carry-over from other donors' samples. The chain has TRBV7-3 and TRBJ2-3; maybe TRBD1 (5 bases). The CDR3 DNA is TGTGCCAGCAGCTACAGCAGGGAACATACGCAGTATTTT. Amino acids: CASSYSREHTQYF.